This TCR beta chain was sequenced for a study of blood T cell repertoires in COVID-19. Study overall: Acute-phase and convalescent COVID-19 samples originated in the United States, Italy and Spain.

The repertoire was sequenced with immunoSEQ multiplex PCR; TCRdb's copy has only in-frame clones and lacks some. The sample comprises 250,000 to 400,000 clones, about 87% of which are singletons, and 1.6% rests with the top ten. The CDR3 covers 16 residues. Trimming shortened V by 5 bases and J by 0 bases, and 13 bases separated the two germline ends. In germline, CDR1 is MDHEN, CDR2 SYDVKM. Seattle's cohort entered during active infection and was followed longitudinally. Sequenced input: peripheral blood. V is TRBV28 and J is TRBJ2-2; no firm D call. The sequence came from a woman aged 25 to 39 with COVID-19, enrolled during active disease. This CDR3 reads CASSPSTVANTGELFF. The CDR3 bases are TGTGCCAGCAGTCCCAGTACAGTCGCGAACACCGGGGAGCTGTTTTTT.